This is a list of T cell receptor beta chains from one sample in a study of cytomegalovirus exposure and HLA in healthy donors. Only in-frame clones appear in the TCRdb table, and some are missing; sequencing was by immunoSEQ multiplex PCR. The table shows some 140,000 clones, with around 77% occurring only once. Sequences were obtained from PBMCs. These receptors came from a man aged 50 to 60 in good health and CMV-seronegative. Both conserved end residues are part of each CDR3. A D gene is named only where the DNA matches it firmly. Clone sizes are given selectively: once, few, many, or a class where the clone is expanded.

CDR3aa	CDR3nt	v_gene	j_gene	d_gene	abundance
CASSGGSSGANVLTF	TGTGCCAGCAGTGGGGGGAGCTCTGGGGCCAACGTCCTGACTTTC	TRBV27	TRBJ2-6	NA	NA
CAISSSGRDNNEQFF	TGTGCCATCAGTTCTAGCGGGAGGGACAACAATGAGCAGTTCTTC	TRBV10-3	TRBJ2-1	TRBD2	NA
CASSQDTEAGNQPQHF	TGCGCCAGCAGCCAAGATACGGAAGCGGGCAATCAGCCCCAGCATTTT	TRBV4-1	TRBJ1-5	NA	NA
CASSQSGSTYNEQFF	TGCGCCAGCAGCCAGAGCGGGAGCACCTACAATGAGCAGTTCTTC	TRBV4-1	TRBJ2-1	TRBD2	medium-sized
CSVEEGGTEAFF	TGCAGCGTTGAAGAAGGGGGCACTGAAGCTTTCTTT	TRBV29-1	TRBJ1-1	NA	few
CASSVGTADTQYF	TGTGCCAGCAGCGTAGGTACAGCAGATACGCAGTATTTT	TRBV9	TRBJ2-3	NA	NA
CASSWTWLANNEQFF	TGTGCCAGCAGCTGGACCTGGCTAGCAAACAATGAGCAGTTCTTC	TRBV5-4	TRBJ2-1	NA	NA
CASRFFFWVAATYNEQFF	TGTGCCAGCAGATTTTTCTTTTGGGTGGCGGCCACCTACAATGAGCAGTTCTTC	TRBV5-6	TRBJ2-1	NA	NA
CASSLNGRALFF	TGTGCCAGCAGCTTAAACGGGAGGGCCCTGTTCTTC	TRBV7-3	TRBJ2-1	TRBD2	few
CASSVGQGYTEAFF	TGTGCCAGCAGCGTAGGACAGGGGTACACTGAAGCTTTCTTT	TRBV9	TRBJ1-1	TRBD1	NA
CASSIDLRQGQAFF	TGTGCCAGTAGTATAGATTTACGACAGGGACAAGCTTTCTTT	TRBV19	TRBJ1-1	TRBD1	NA
CASSMGLAGGLSYNEQFF	TGTGCCAGTAGTATGGGACTAGCGGGAGGCCTATCCTACAATGAGCAGTTCTTC	TRBV19	TRBJ2-1	TRBD2	once
CASSQSGTGGRESQYF	TGTGCCAGCAGCCAAAGCGGGACTGGGGGAAGGGAATCCCAGTACTTC	TRBV14	TRBJ2-5	TRBD2	NA
CASSENPGLGQPQHF	TGTGCCAGCAGTGAAAATCCAGGGTTAGGGCAGCCCCAGCATTTT	TRBV2	TRBJ1-5	NA	NA
CAISERGGGGDTQYF	TGTGCCATCAGTGAGCGGGGGGGCGGCGGAGATACGCAGTATTTT	TRBV10-3	TRBJ2-3	TRBD2	few
CASSLSGLAGSYEQYF	TGTGCCAGCAGTTTATCGGGACTAGCGGGGTCCTACGAGCAGTACTTC	TRBV27	TRBJ2-7	TRBD2	NA
CASRTRQGNEKLFF	TGCGCCAGCAGAACCCGACAGGGAAATGAAAAACTGTTTTTT	TRBV5-1	TRBJ1-4	TRBD1	NA
CSVELSGRLDTQYF	TGCAGCGTTGAGCTTTCAGGGAGGTTGGATACGCAGTATTTT	TRBV29-1	TRBJ2-3	NA	NA
CASGRGVRTGELFF	TGTGCCAGCGGTCGGGGAGTGAGAACCGGGGAGCTGTTTTTT	TRBV6-5	TRBJ2-2	NA	NA
CASSHYGQTRGNQPQHF	TGCGCCAGCAGCCATTACGGACAGACTCGTGGCAATCAGCCCCAGCATTTT	TRBV5-1	TRBJ1-5	NA	NA
CASRTTGTKGGYTF	TGTGCCAGCCGAACCACCGGGACTAAGGGTGGCTACACCTTC	TRBV28	TRBJ1-2	NA	once
CATGPLGLAGTSTDTQYF	TGTGCCACCGGACCTCTCGGACTAGCGGGCACTAGCACAGATACGCAGTATTTT	TRBV15	TRBJ2-3	TRBD2	few
CASSWSGSTYEQYF	TGCGCCAGCAGTTGGTCAGGGTCTACCTACGAGCAGTACTTC	TRBV5-1	TRBJ2-7	NA	few
CATTSGTGNYEQYF	TGTGCCACCACATCCGGGACAGGGAACTACGAGCAGTACTTC	TRBV28	TRBJ2-7	TRBD1	NA
CASSPRGTGANVLTF	TGTGCCAGCAGCCCCCGCGGGACTGGGGCCAACGTCCTGACTTTC	TRBV7-2	TRBJ2-6	NA	NA
CASSGELAATGELFF	TGTGCCAGCAGTGGGGAACTAGCTGCCACCGGGGAGCTGTTTTTT	TRBV2	TRBJ2-2	NA	NA
CASSLVSGAEWAQYF	TGTGCTAGCAGCTTAGTTTCAGGGGCCGAGTGGGCCCAGTACTTC	TRBV7-7	TRBJ2-5	NA	NA
CASSVDPSNMNTEAFF	TGTGCCAGCAGCGTAGATCCTAGCAATATGAACACTGAAGCTTTCTTT	TRBV9	TRBJ1-1	NA	NA
CAISGQGQGVEQYF	TGTGCCATCAGTGGTCAGGGACAGGGAGTAGAGCAGTACTTC	TRBV10-3	TRBJ2-7	TRBD1	NA
CSVYTSRGSYGYTF	TGCAGCGTCTATACCAGCAGGGGGAGTTATGGCTACACCTTC	TRBV29-1	TRBJ1-2	TRBD1	NA
CASSLRASGTPLYNEQFF	TGTGCCAGCAGCTTACGCGCTAGCGGGACCCCCCTCTACAATGAGCAGTTCTTC	TRBV7-2	TRBJ2-1	TRBD2	NA
CSVLVTGNTIYF	TGCAGCGTCCTCGTTACAGGAAACACCATATATTTT	TRBV29-1	TRBJ1-3	NA	NA
CASSPGIAEETQYF	TGTGCCAGCTCACCAGGGATAGCGGAGGAGACCCAGTACTTC	TRBV18	TRBJ2-5	NA	NA
CASSEGHLRGNQPQHF	TGTGCCAGCAGTGAGGGACATTTAAGGGGCAATCAGCCCCAGCATTTT	TRBV6-1	TRBJ1-5	NA	NA
CASTSNDKGSQPQHF	TGTGCCAGCACCTCGAATGACAAGGGGTCTCAGCCCCAGCATTTT	TRBV6-1	TRBJ1-5	NA	NA